Presented here are 2 T cell receptor beta chains from one specimen sequenced in a study of CD8 T cells in Susac syndrome (dated by TCRdb to between 2019 and 2020). The library was made by the immunoSEQ multiplex PCR assay. RNA was extracted with the RNeasy kit and roughly 0.5 to 1 ug was reverse transcribed using random hexamers. TCRdb applied fastp at Q25 and MiXCR to the public reads, then kept only in-frame beta chains. Rows matching on CDR3 protein sequence are summarized as one entry with the most common DNA and genes. This sample lists approximately 190,000 distinct CDR3 sequences; about 91% were detected once. The ten top clones hold about 0.09% of the sample. Sequenced material: CD4+ T cells from PBMCs. These receptors were taken from a human donor with Susac syndrome.

The chain couples TRBV3-1 to TRBJ1-3; D uncertain. This CDR3 contains 14 residues. V dropped 1 base and J dropped 1 base, with 5 bases sitting between them. In germline, CDR1 is LGHDT, CDR2 YNNKEL (reference sequence). The CDR3 loop reads CASSQGVSGNTIYF. DNA for the CDR3: TGTGCCAGCAGCCAAGGTGTATCTGGAAACACCATATATTTT.

CDR3 coding DNA: TGTGCCTGGAGTGGACAAGGGATCTATGGCTACACCTTC. It specifies CAWSGQGIYGYTF. The J gene is TRBJ1-2, the V gene TRBV30; D ambiguous. The CDR3 consists of 13 residues. Trimming removed 1 base at V and 4 bases at J, with 10 bases between. From germline, CDR1 is GTSNPN and CDR2 SVGIG (reference sequence).